This T cell receptor (beta chain) was sequenced for a study of blood T cell repertoires in COVID-19. Turning to the study itself: Both acute and convalescent COVID-19 samples were obtained from the United States, Italy and Spain. Nucleic acid was either cDNA or gDNA, and it came from T cells, B-cell-depleted T cells, or PBMCs.

Across about two dozen US areas, participants ranged in age from about 18 to 89 years. The trim removed 5 bases at V and 2 bases at J, leaving 7 bases unmatched. The CDR3 runs to 15 residues. Germline V gene lookup returns CDR1 SGHRS and CDR2 YFSETQ. Only in-frame clones appear in the TCRdb table, and some are missing; sequencing was by immunoSEQ multiplex PCR. The sample has nearly 300,000 clones, roughly 91% seen once. The receptor was isolated from a woman aged 50 to 65 who had been exposed to COVID-19. The chain couples TRBV5-1 to TRBJ2-7; 10 bases are shared with TRBD2. Sequenced sample: PBMCs or T cells enriched from blood (not recorded which). The CDR3: CASRDGLAVAYEQYF. CDR3 in DNA: TGCGCCAGCAGGGATGGACTAGCGGTGGCCTACGAGCAGTACTTC.